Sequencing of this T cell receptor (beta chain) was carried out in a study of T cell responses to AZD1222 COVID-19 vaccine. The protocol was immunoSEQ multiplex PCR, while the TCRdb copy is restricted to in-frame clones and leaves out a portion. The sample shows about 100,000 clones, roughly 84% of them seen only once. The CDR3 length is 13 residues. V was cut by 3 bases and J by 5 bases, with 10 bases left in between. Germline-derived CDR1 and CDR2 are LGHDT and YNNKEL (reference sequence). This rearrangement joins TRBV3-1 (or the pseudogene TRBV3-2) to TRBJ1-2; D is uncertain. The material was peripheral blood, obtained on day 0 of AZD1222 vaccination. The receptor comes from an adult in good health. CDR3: CASSQGSEYGYTF. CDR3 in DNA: TGTGCCAGCAGCCAGGGTTCCGAGTATGGCTACACCTTC.